The 5 T cell receptor beta chains listed next were all sequenced from one sample in a study of blood T cell repertoires in COVID-19. Here immunoSEQ multiplex PCR was the method, and the copy in TCRdb shows in-frame clones only, minus some. The repertoire consists of about 190,000 clones, with just under 90% occurring once and the leading ten covering around 12%. Material: peripheral blood. These receptors all come from an older woman with COVID-19, enrolled during active disease.

The rearrangement joins TRBV30 to TRBJ2-1; the match to TRBD1 covers 7 bases. The CDR3 has 15 amino acids. V shed 3 bases, J shed 6 bases, and the junction held 11 bases outside the gene matches. Germline CDR1 is GTSNPN and CDR2 is SVGIG (reference sequence). The CDR3 sequence is CAWSQPVQGFNEQFF. DNA of the CDR3: TGTGCCTGGAGCCAACCTGTACAGGGGTTCAATGAGCAGTTCTTC. Filled out from reference TRBV30 and TRBJ2-1, the complete variable domain reads SQTIHQWPATLVQPVGSPLSLECTVEGTSNPNLYWYRQAAGRGLQLLFYSVGIGQISSEVPQNLSASRPQDRQFILSSKKLLLSDSGFYLCAWSQPVQGFNEQFFGPGTRLTVL.

This chain uses TRBV30 with TRBJ1-5, with D possibly matching TRBD1 (5 bases). CDR1 is GTSNPN and CDR2 is SVGIG in the germline V gene (reference sequence). This CDR3 is 13 amino acids long. V was clipped by 5 bases and J by 1 base, with 9 bases between them. The CDR3 DNA reads as TGTGCCTGGGCCAGACAGAGCAATCAGCCCCAGCATTTT. This encodes CAWARQSNQPQHF.

V usage is TRBV5-1 and J usage is TRBJ2-7, with 9 nucleotides matching TRBD2. The CDR3 covers 16 residues. Germline V lookup: CDR1 SGHRS, CDR2 YFSETQ. The ends lost 1 base at V and 3 bases at J; junction bases unmatched: 8. This CDR3 is CASSLQAGGGNYEQYF. The CDR3 region has the DNA TGCGCCAGCAGCTTGCAGGCGGGAGGGGGGAACTACGAGCAGTACTTC.

The chain is built from TRBV7-3 and TRBJ2-6; a possible D gene is TRBD1 (5 bases). Germline loops: CDR1 SGHTA, CDR2 FQGTGA. CDR3 size: 13 residues. V lost 6 bases, J lost 6 bases, and 9 bases lay in between. CDR3 sequence reads: CASRGPQANVLTF. The CDR3 DNA sequence: TGTGCCAGCAGGGGGCCTCAGGCCAACGTCCTGACTTTC.

V and J are TRBV7-2 and TRBJ1-2, with a weak D call TRBD1 (6 bases). The CDR3 covers 15 residues. Germline V gene sequence: CDR1 SGHTA, CDR2 FQGNSA. The ends were cut back, 5 bases at V and 8 bases at J, with 21 bases in the middle. The CDR3 is CASSLSGVEWKGYTF. For the CDR3, the DNA is TGTGCCAGCAGCCTATCAGGGGTGGAGTGGAAGGGCTACACCTTC.